These T cell receptor beta chains were read from a single sample in a study of Tregs in tolerant kidney transplant recipients. Clones were sequenced by immunoSEQ multiplex PCR, and TCRdb holds only the in-frame ones, with some missing. The sample has about 110,000 clones; nearly 90% are singletons. The sequencing used CD4+ T cells from blood, collected before the transplant. These TCRs come from a human donor who received a combined kidney and bone marrow transplant. CDR3s include the opening cysteine and the closing phenylalanine or tryptophan. A D gene is named only where the DNA matches it firmly. Clone size appears in some rows only: once, few, many, or a class for an expanded clone.

j_gene | v_gene | abundance | d_gene | CDR3nt | CDR3aa
TRBJ1-3 | TRBV9 | . | . | TGTGCCAGCAGCGTAGCTACCGGGGAGTCGGGAAACACCATATATTTT | CASSVATGESGNTIYF
TRBJ1-4 | TRBV2 | . | . | TGTGCCAGCAGTGAAAGTCGGGGGGCTGGTGAAAAACTGTTTTTT | CASSESRGAGEKLFF
TRBJ2-7 | TRBV18 | once | . | TGTGCCAGCTCACCGCCCGATCCGGCGGACGAGCAGTACTTC | CASSPPDPADEQYF
TRBJ2-1 | TRBV5-4 | . | TRBD1 | TGTGCCAGCAGCTTTGGCGGGACAGGAAATGAGCAGTTCTTC | CASSFGGTGNEQFF
TRBJ2-7 | TRBV27 | once | TRBD1 | TGTGCCAGCAGTAGCCGACAGGGGGACGGCTGGGACGAGCAGTACTTC | CASSSRQGDGWDEQYF
TRBJ2-3 | TRBV5-1 | . | TRBD2 | TGTGCCAGCAGCTTGGGACTAGCGGGGCGAGATACGCAGTATTTT | CASSLGLAGRDTQYF
TRBJ2-1 | TRBV6-5 | . | . | TGTGCCAGCCGGACTGATTTCTACAATGAGCAGTTCTTC | CASRTDFYNEQFF
TRBJ1-3 | TRBV4-2 | . | TRBD1 | TGTGCCAGCAGTAGTTTATCGGGACAGAAGTTTTCTGGAAACACCATATATTTT | CASSSLSGQKFSGNTIYF
TRBJ2-7 | TRBV7-9 | . | . | TGTGCCAGCAGCTTAGCGGACGGCAGGGGCTACGAGCAGTACTTC | CASSLADGRGYEQYF
TRBJ1-5 | TRBV27 | . | . | TGTGCCAGCAGTTTCGGGGTCAATCAGCCCCAGCATTTT | CASSFGVNQPQHF
TRBJ2-5 | TRBV15 | . | TRBD2 | TGTGCCACCAGCCTAGGGGTTAGCGGGGGGTCAGAGACCCAGTACTTC | CATSLGVSGGSETQYF
TRBJ1-3 | TRBV28 | . | TRBD1 | TGTGCCACCCGGACAGGAGGAAACACCATATATTTT | CATRTGGNTIYF
TRBJ1-5 | TRBV10-3 | once | TRBD1 | TGTGCCATCAGTGGATCCGGGACAGGCAATCAGCCCCAGCATTTT | CAISGSGTGNQPQHF
TRBJ1-5 | TRBV6-6 | . | . | TGTGCCAGCAGGGAACAGGGACGGGATCAGCCCCAGCATTTT | CASREQGRDQPQHF
TRBJ2-7 | TRBV6-5 | . | . | TGTGCCAGCAGTTACGTACAGTCCCCCACCTACGAGCAGTACTTC | CASSYVQSPTYEQYF
TRBJ1-2 | TRBV6-5 | . | . | TGTGCCAGCAGTTACGAAGGGGCAGGGGCCTATGGCTACACCTTC | CASSYEGAGAYGYTF
TRBJ2-5 | TRBV7-8 | . | . | TGTGCCAGCAGCCCCCCGCGGCGGGAGACCCAGTACTTC | CASSPPRRETQYF
TRBJ2-1 | TRBV5-4 | . | . | TGTGCCAGCAGCCCCAGGGGGGATTCCAACAATGAGCAGTTCTTC | CASSPRGDSNNEQFF
TRBJ1-5 | TRBV30 | . | . | TGTGCCTGGAGTGCAGGGGACCCTCAGCCCCAGCATTTT | CAWSAGDPQPQHF
TRBJ1-1 | TRBV28 | . | . | TGTGCCAGCAGTTTATCGTCTGGACAGTGGGGAAGGGGCACTGAAGCTTTCTTT | CASSLSSGQWGRGTEAFF
TRBJ2-2 | TRBV6-5 | once | . | TGTGCCAGCAGCGAGACAGCCTCGAACACCGGGGAGCTGTTTTTT | CASSETASNTGELFF
TRBJ2-3 | TRBV10-3 | once | TRBD2 | TGTGCCACCCGGGAGCGGGGGGTGACAGATACGCAGTATTTT | CATRERGVTDTQYF
TRBJ1-2 | TRBV6-1 | . | . | TGTGCCAGCAGTGAATTCGGCCGGCGGGGCTATGGCTACACCTTC | CASSEFGRRGYGYTF
TRBJ2-2 | TRBV27 | . | . | TGTGCCAGCAGACCCGAGAGAAGCGGGGAGCTGTTTTTT | CASRPERSGELFF
TRBJ2-3 | TRBV30 | . | TRBD1 | TGTGCCTGGAGCACGGACAGGGGAAATAGCACAGATACGCAGTATTTT | CAWSTDRGNSTDTQYF
TRBJ2-2 | TRBV9 | . | TRBD2 | TGTGCCAGCAGCGTAGGCCCAGCGGGAGGGCGGAACACCGGGGAGCTGTTTTTT | CASSVGPAGGRNTGELFF
TRBJ2-5 | TRBV5-4 | . | . | TGTGCCAGCAGCCCGGGGGGCCGGGGGGAGACCCAGTACTTC | CASSPGGRGETQYF
TRBJ1-3 | TRBV7-2 | . | . | TGTGCCAGCAGTCAGGCCAGGGTCTCGGGAAACACCATATATTTT | CASSQARVSGNTIYF
TRBJ1-5 | TRBV18 | . | TRBD1 | TGTGCCAGCTCACCTACGACAGGGAACAATCAGCCCCAGCATTTT | CASSPTTGNNQPQHF
TRBJ1-2 | TRBV6-1 | . | . | TGTCCCTGGGGCAGGGCTGATGGCTACACCTTC | CPWGRADGYTF
TRBJ2-2 | TRBV5-6 | . | . | TGTGCCAGCAGCTTAGGTAGCTACCCCCCGGCCGGGGAGCTGTTTTTT | CASSLGSYPPAGELFF